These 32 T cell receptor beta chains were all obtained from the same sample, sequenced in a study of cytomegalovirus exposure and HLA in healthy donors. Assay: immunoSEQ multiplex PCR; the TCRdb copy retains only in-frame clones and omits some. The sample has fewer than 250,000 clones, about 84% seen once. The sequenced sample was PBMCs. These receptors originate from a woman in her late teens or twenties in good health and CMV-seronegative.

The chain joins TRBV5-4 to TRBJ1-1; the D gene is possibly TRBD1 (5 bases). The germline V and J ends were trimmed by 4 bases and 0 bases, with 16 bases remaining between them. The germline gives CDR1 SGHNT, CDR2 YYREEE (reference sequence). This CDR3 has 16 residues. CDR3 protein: CASSPPRGGLNTEAFF. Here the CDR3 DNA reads TGTGCCAGCAGCCCCCCCCGTGGGGGGTTGAACACTGAAGCTTTCTTT.

The CDR3 region is CASSTSTGVSYNEQFF. DNA of the CDR3: TGCGCCAGCAGCACCTCTACAGGGGTCTCCTACAATGAGCAGTTCTTC. The V call is TRBV5-1, the J call TRBJ2-1; 7 bases match TRBD1. The CDR3 length is 16 residues. Germline V gene lookup returns CDR1 SGHRS and CDR2 YFSETQ. Trimming cost V 4 bases and J 0 bases; bases outside gene matches: 7.

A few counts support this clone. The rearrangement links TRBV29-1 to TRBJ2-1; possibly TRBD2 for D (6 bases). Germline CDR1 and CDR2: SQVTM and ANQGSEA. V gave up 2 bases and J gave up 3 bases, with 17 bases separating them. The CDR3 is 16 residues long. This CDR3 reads CSVETLGGAGYNEQFF. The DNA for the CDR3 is TGCAGCGTTGAAACTCTTGGAGGGGCGGGCTACAATGAGCAGTTCTTC.

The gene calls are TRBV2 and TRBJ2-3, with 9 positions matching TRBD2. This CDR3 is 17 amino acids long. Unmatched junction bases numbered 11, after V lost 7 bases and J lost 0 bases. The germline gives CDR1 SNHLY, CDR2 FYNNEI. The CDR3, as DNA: TGTGCCAGCATACCGGGACTAGCAGTAACTAGCACAGATACGCAGTATTTT. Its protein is CASIPGLAVTSTDTQYF.

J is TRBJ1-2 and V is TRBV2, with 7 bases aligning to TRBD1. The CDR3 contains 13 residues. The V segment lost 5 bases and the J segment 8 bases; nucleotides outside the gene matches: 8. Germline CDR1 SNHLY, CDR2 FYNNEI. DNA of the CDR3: TGTGCCAGCAGTTTGGACAGGCGGCGCGGCTACACCTTC. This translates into CASSLDRRRGYTF.

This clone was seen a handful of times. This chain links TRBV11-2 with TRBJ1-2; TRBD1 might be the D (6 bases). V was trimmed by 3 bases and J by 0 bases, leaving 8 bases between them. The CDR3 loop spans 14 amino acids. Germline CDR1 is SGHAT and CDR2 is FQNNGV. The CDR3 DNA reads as TGTGCCAGCAGCTTGGACAGATCTAACTATGGCTACACCTTC. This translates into CASSLDRSNYGYTF.

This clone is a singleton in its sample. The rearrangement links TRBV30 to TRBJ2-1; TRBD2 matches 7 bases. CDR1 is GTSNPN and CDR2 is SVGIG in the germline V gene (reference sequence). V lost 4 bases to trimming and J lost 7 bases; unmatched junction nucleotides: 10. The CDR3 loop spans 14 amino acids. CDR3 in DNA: TGTGCCTGGACTCCACCCTGGGGGGGAAATGAGCAGTTCTTC. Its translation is CAWTPPWGGNEQFF.

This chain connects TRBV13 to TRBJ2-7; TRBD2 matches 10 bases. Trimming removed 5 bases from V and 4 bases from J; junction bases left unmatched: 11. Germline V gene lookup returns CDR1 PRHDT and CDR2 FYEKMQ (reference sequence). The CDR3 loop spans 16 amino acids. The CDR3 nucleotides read TGTGCCAGCAGCCCTCCCGGGCTAGCGGGGGCTTACGAGCAGTACTTC. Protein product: CASSPPGLAGAYEQYF.

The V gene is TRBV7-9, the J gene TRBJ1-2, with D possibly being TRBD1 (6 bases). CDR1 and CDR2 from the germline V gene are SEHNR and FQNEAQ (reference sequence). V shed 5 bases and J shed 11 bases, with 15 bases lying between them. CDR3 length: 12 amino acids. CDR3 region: CASSDADSLYTF. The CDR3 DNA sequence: TGTGCCAGCAGCGACGCGGACAGTCTGTACACCTTC.

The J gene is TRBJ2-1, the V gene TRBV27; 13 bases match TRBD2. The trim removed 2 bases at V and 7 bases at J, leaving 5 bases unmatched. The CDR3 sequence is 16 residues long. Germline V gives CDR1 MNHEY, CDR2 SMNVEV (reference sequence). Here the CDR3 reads CASSLGLAGVVNEQFF. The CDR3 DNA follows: TGTGCCAGCAGTTTAGGACTAGCGGGAGTAGTAAATGAGCAGTTCTTC.

CDR3 in amino acids: CASGGTRGKNIQYF. For the CDR3, the DNA is TGTGCCAGCGGCGGAACAAGGGGAAAAAACATTCAGTACTTC. This rearrangement joins TRBV2 to TRBJ2-4; D might be TRBD1 (5 bases). CDR3 size: 14 residues. V lost 8 bases and J 4 bases, leaving 15 bases between the germline ends. From germline, CDR1 is SNHLY and CDR2 FYNNEI.

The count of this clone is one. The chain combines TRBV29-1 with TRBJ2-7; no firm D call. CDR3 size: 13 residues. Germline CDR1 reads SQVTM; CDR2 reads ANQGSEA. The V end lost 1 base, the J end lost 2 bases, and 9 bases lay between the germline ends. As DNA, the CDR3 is TGCAGCGTTGAAGGTGAGCTTCCCTACGAGCAGTACTTC. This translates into CSVEGELPYEQYF.

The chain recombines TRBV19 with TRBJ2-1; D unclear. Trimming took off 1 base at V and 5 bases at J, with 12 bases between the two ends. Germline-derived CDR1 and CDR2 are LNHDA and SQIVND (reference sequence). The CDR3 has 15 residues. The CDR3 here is CASSIGRRPHNEQFF. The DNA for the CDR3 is TGTGCCAGTAGTATAGGACGGAGACCGCACAATGAGCAGTTCTTC.

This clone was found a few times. This CDR3 reads CASSSENMNTEAFF. In DNA, the CDR3 is TGTGCCAGCAGCTCGGAGAACATGAACACTGAAGCTTTCTTT. The chain has TRBV4-2 and TRBJ1-1; D gene uncertain. The V end was cut by 5 bases, the J end by 0 bases, with 10 bases between. This CDR3 has 14 residues. The germline CDR1 and CDR2 sequences are LGHNA and YNFKEQ.

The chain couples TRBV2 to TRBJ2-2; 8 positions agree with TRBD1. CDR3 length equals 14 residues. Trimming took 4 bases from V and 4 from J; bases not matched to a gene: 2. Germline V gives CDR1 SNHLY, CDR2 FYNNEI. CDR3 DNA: TGTGCCAGCAGTGGGGACAGGACCACCGGGGAGCTGTTTTTT. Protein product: CASSGDRTTGELFF. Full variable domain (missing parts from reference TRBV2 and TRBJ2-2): EPEVTQTPSHQVTQMGQEVILRCVPISNHLYFYWYRQILGQKVEFLVSFYNNEISEKSEIFDDQFSVERPDGSNFTLKIRSTKLEDSAMYFCASSGDRTTGELFFGEGSRLTVL.

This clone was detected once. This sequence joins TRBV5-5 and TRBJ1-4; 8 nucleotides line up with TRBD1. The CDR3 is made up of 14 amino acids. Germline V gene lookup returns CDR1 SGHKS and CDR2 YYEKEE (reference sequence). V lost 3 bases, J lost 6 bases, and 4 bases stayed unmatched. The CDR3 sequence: CASSYRGEYEKLFF. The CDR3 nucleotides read TGTGCCAGCAGCTACAGGGGGGAATATGAAAAACTGTTTTTT.

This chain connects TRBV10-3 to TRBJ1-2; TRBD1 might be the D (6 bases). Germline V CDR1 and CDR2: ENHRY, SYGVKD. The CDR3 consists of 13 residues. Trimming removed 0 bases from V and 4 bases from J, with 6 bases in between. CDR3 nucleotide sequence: TGTGCCATCAGTGAGTCCAGGGGCTATGGCTACACCTTC. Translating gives CAISESRGYGYTF.

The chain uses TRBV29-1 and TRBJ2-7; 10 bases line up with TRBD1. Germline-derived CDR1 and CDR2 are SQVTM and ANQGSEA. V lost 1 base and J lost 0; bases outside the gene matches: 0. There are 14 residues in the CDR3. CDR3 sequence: CSVEGTGGSYEQYF. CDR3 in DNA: TGCAGCGTTGAAGGGACAGGGGGCTCCTACGAGCAGTACTTC.

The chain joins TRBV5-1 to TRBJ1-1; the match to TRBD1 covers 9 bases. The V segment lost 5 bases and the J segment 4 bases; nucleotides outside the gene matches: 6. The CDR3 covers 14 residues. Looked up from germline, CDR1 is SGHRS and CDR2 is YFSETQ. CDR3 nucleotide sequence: TGCGCCAGCAGTCAAGGACAGGGGAGCACTGAAGCTTTCTTT. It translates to CASSQGQGSTEAFF. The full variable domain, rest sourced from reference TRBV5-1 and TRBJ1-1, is KAGVTQTPRYLIKTRGQQVTLSCSPISGHRSVSWYQQTPGQGLQFLFEYFSETQRNKGNFPGRFSGRQFSNSRSEMNVSTLELGDSALYLCASSQGQGSTEAFFGQGTRLTVV.

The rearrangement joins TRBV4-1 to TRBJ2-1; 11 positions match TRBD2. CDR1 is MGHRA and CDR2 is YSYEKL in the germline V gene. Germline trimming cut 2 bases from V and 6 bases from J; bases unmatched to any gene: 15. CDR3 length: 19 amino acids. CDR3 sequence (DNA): TGCGCCAGCAGCCAACGACTTATAGTAGCGGGGGGGCCGGGCAATGAGCAGTTCTTC. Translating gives CASSQRLIVAGGPGNEQFF.

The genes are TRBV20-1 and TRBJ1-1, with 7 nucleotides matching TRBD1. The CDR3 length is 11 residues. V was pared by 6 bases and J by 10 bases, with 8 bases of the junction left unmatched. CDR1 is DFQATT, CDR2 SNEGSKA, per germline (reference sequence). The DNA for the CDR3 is TGCAGTGCCCAACAGGGGTTGGTAGCTTTCTTT. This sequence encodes CSAQQGLVAFF.

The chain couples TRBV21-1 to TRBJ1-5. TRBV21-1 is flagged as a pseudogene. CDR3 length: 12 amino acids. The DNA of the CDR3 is TGTGCCAGCAGCATCAGCGGTCAGCCCCAGCATTTT. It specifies CASSISGQPQHF.

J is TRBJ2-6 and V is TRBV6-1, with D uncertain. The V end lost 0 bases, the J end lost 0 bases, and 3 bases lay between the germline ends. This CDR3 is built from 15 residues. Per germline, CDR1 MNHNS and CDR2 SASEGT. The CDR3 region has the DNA TGTGCCAGCAGTGAAGCCAGCTCTGGGGCCAACGTCCTGACTTTC. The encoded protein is CASSEASSGANVLTF.

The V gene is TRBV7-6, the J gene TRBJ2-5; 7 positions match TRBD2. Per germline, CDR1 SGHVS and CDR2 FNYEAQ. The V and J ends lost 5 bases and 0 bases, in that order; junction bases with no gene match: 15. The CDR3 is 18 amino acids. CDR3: CASSPDPSGKTYQETQYF. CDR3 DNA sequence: TGTGCCAGCAGCCCAGATCCCAGCGGGAAAACGTACCAAGAGACCCAGTACTTC.

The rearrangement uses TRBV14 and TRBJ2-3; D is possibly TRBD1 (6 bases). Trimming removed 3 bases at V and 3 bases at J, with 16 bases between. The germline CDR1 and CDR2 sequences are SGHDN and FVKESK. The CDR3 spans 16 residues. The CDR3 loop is CASSQGHPLRTDTQYF. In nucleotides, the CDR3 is TGTGCCAGCAGCCAGGGACATCCCTTAAGGACAGATACGCAGTATTTT.

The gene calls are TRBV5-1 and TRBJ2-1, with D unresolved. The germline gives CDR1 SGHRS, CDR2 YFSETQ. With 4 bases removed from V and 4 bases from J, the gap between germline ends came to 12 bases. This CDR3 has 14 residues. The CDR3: CASSRREVYNEQFF. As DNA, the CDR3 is TGCGCCAGCAGCCGAAGAGAGGTTTACAATGAGCAGTTCTTC.

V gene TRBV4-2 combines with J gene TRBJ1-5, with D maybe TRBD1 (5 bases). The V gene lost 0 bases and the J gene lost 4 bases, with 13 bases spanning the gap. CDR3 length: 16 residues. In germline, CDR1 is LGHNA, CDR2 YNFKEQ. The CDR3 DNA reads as TGTGCCAGCAGCCAAGATTTGGGGCAGGGAAATCAGCCCCAGCATTTT. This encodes CASSQDLGQGNQPQHF.

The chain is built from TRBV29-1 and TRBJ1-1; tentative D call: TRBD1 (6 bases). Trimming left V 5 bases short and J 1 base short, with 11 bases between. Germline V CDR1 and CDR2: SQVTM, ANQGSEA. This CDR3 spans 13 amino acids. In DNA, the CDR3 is TGCAGCGTTTGGGGACATTCGAACACTGAAGCTTTCTTT. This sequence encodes CSVWGHSNTEAFF.

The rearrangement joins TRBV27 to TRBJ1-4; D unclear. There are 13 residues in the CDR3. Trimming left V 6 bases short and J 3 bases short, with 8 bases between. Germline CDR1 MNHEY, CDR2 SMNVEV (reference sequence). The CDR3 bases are TGTGCCAGCAGCCTGCAGTCTAATGAAAAACTGTTTTTT. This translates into CASSLQSNEKLFF.

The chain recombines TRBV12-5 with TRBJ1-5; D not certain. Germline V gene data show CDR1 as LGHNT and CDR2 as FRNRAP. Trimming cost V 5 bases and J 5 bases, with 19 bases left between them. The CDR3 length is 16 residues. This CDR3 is CASGTNPLGGYQPQHF. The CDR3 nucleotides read TGTGCTAGTGGTACAAACCCCCTGGGAGGATATCAGCCCCAGCATTTT.

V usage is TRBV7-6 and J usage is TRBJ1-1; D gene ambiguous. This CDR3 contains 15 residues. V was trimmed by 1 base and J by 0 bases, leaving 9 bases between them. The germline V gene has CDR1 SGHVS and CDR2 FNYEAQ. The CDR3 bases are TGTGCCAGCAGCTTAGAGGAGGTCCTGAACACTGAAGCTTTCTTT. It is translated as CASSLEEVLNTEAFF.

CDR3 in amino acids: CASSKQGSHGEQYF. CDR3 DNA: TGTGCCAGCTCAAAACAGGGGTCTCACGGGGAGCAGTACTTC. V gene TRBV18 combines with J gene TRBJ2-7; 7 nucleotides agree with TRBD1. V was pared by 5 bases and J by 7 bases, with 11 bases of the junction left unmatched. CDR3 length: 14 residues. Germline V lookup: CDR1 KGHSH, CDR2 LQKENI.